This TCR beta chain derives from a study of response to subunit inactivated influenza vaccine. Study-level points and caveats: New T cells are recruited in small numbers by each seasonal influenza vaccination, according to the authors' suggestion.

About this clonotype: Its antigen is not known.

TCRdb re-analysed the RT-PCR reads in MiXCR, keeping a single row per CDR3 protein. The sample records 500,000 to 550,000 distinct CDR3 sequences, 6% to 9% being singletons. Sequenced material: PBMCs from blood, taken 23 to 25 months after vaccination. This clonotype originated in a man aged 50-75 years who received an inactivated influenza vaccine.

CDR3 bases: TGTGCCAGCAGTGAATCCCGCGGTGGACTCTTGAACACTGAAGCTTTCTTT. Translated: CASSESRGGLLNTEAFF. The V call is TRBV25-1, the J call TRBJ1-1; D call uncertain. The CDR3 is 17 amino acids. Germline V gene lookup returns CDR1 MGHDK and CDR2 SYGVNS. Trimming took off 1 base at V and 0 bases at J, with 15 bases between the two ends.